The 4 T cell receptor beta chains below were found in one sample sequenced in a study of T cells in Graves' hyperthyroidism and ophthalmopathy. It was RNA transcripts that yielded the amplified TCR beta CDR3 regions. When the TCR CDR3 underwent first-round RT-PCR, the HTBI primer set was used. Via MiXCR, TCRdb re-called the multiplex PCR reads, giving one row per CDR3 protein. The data show approximately 620,000 distinct CDR3 sequences, roughly 14% seen once. Sequencing was done on a sample of blood. The receptor set was obtained from a young woman with Graves' hyperthyroidism that later progressed to Graves' ophthalmopathy.

This clonotype was counted at least ten times. The chain links TRBV6-1 to TRBJ2-2; 12 nucleotides match TRBD2. The germline CDR1 and CDR2 sequences are MNHNS and SASEGT. V lost 6 bases and J lost 3; bases outside the gene matches: 5. The CDR3 runs 16 residues. CDR3 sequence (DNA): TGTGCCAGCAGGCCATCTAGCGGGAGGGACACCGGGGAGCTGTTTTTT. This gives the protein CASRPSSGRDTGELFF.

A few counts support this clonotype. J is TRBJ1-4 and V is TRBV4-1; a weak D match, TRBD1 (5 bases). V was shortened by 0 bases and J by 2 bases, with 19 bases between the two germline ends. This CDR3 comprises 19 residues. Germline CDR1 reads MGHRA; CDR2 reads YSYEKL. In nucleotides, the CDR3 is TGCGCCAGCAGCCAAGAAGGGCAGGGCAGGGCCCGGACTAATGAAAAACTGTTTTTT. As protein: CASSQEGQGRARTNEKLFF.

For this clonotype: Since a much larger clone is just one base distant, this may be a read error. This CDR3 fails to terminate in the conserved phenylalanine or tryptophan, so it likely reflects a read error. The V call is TRBV5-1, the J call TRBJ1-6, with D uncertain. The CDR3 contains 15 residues. Trimming cost V 0 bases and J 5 bases, with 9 bases left between them. From germline, CDR1 is SGHRS and CDR2 YFSETQ. CDR3 sequence (DNA): TGCGCCAGCAGCTTGGTGGCAGACAATAATTCACCCCTCCACTCT. It specifies CASSLVADNNSPLHS.

Many counts were recorded for this clonotype. This rearrangement joins TRBV20-1 to TRBJ2-7; 7 bases map to TRBD1. Germline trimming cut 4 bases from V and 2 bases from J; bases unmatched to any gene: 11. CDR1 and CDR2 from the germline V gene are DFQATT and SNEGSKA (reference sequence). The CDR3 runs to 15 residues. The DNA of the CDR3 is TGCAGTGCTACCCTTGGGGACAGTGGAACCTACGAGCAGTACTTC. It is translated as CSATLGDSGTYEQYF.